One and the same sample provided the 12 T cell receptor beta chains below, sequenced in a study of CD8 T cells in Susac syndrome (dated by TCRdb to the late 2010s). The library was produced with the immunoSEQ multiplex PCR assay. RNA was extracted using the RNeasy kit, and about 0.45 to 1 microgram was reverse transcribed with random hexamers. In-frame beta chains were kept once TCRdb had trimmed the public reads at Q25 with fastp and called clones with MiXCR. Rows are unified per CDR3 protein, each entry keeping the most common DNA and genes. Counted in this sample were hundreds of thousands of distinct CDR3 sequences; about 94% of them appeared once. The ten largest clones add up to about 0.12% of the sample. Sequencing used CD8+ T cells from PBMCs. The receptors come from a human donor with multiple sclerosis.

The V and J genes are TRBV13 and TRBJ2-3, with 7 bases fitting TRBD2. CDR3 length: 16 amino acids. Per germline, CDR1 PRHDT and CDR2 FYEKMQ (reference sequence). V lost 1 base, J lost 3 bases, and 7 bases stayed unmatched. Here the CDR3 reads CASSLAGTTGTDTQYF. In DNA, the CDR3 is TGTGCCAGCAGCTTAGCCGGGACTACTGGAACAGATACGCAGTATTTT.

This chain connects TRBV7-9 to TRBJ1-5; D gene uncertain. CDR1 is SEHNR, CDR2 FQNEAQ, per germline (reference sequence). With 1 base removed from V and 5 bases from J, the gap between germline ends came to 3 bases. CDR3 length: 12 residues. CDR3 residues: CASSLGHQPQHF. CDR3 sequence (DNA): TGTGCCAGCAGCTTAGGGCATCAGCCCCAGCATTTT. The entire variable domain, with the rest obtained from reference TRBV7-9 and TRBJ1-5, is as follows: DTGVSQNPRHKITKRGQNVTFRCDPISEHNRLYWYRQTLGQGPEFLTYFQNEAQLEKSRLLSDRFSAERPKGSFSTLEIQRTEQGDSAMYLCASSLGHQPQHFGDGTRLSIL.

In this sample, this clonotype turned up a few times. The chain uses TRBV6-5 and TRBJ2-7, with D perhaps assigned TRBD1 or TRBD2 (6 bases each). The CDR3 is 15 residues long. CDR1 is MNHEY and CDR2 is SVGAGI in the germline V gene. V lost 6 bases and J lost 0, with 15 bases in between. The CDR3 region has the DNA TGTGCCAGCAGGGAGGGGCAGGGGTCCTCCTACGAGCAGTACTTC. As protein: CASREGQGSSYEQYF.

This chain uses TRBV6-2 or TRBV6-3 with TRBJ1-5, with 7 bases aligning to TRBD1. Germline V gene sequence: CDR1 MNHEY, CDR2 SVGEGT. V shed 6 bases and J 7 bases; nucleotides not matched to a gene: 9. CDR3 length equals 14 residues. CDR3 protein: CASRLRQGHQPQHF. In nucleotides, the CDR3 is TGTGCCAGCAGACTAAGACAGGGCCACCAGCCCCAGCATTTT.

CDR3 in amino acids: CASSGHSNYGYTF. CDR3 sequence (DNA): TGTGCCAGCAGCGGCCATTCTAACTATGGCTACACCTTC. This rearrangement joins TRBV2 to TRBJ1-2; D remains ambiguous. This CDR3 region has 13 residues. With 6 bases removed from V and 0 bases from J, the gap between germline ends came to 8 bases. Germline V CDR1 and CDR2: SNHLY, FYNNEI.

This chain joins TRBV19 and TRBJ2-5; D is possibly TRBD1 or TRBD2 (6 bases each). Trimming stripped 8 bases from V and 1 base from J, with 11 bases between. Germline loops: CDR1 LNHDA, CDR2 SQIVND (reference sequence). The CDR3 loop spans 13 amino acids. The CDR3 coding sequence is TGTGCCAGTGCCGGGGGCAGCCAAGAGACCCAGTACTTC. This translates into CASAGGSQETQYF.

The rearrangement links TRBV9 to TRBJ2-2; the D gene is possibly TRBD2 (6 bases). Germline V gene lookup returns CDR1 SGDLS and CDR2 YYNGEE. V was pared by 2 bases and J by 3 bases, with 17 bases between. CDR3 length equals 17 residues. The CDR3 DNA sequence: TGTGCCAGCAGCGTCGTTAAAGCGGGCCAAGACACCGGGGAGCTGTTTTTT. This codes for CASSVVKAGQDTGELFF.

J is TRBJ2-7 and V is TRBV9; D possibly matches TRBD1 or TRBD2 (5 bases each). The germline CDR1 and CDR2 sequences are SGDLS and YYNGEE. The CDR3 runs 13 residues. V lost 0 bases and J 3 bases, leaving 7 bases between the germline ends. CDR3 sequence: CASSVGDGYEQYF. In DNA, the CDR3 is TGTGCCAGCAGCGTAGGGGACGGCTACGAGCAGTACTTC.

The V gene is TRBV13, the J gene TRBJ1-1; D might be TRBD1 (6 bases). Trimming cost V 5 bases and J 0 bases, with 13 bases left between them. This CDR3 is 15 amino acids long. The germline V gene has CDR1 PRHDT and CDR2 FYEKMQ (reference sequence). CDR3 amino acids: CASSDAGALNTEAFF. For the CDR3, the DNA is TGTGCCAGCAGCGATGCAGGGGCCTTGAACACTGAAGCTTTCTTT.

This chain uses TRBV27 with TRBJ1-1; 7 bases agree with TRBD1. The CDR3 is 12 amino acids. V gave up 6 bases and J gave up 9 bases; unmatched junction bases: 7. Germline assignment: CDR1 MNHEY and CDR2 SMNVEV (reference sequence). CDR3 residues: CASSAQGGKAFF. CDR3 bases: TGTGCCAGCAGCGCGCAGGGGGGGAAAGCTTTCTTT.

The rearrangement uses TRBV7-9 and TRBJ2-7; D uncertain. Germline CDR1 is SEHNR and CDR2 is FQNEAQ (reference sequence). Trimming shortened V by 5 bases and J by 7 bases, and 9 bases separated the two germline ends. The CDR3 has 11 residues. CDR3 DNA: TGTGCCAGCAGCACCCCCCGGGAGCAGTACTTC. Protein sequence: CASSTPREQYF.

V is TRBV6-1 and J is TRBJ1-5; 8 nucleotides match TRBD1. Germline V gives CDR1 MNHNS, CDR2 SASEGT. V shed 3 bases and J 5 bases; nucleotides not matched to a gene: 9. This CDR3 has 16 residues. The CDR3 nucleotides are TGTGCCAGCAGTGACACCGGACAGGGCGTTCATCAGCCCCAGCATTTT. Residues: CASSDTGQGVHQPQHF.